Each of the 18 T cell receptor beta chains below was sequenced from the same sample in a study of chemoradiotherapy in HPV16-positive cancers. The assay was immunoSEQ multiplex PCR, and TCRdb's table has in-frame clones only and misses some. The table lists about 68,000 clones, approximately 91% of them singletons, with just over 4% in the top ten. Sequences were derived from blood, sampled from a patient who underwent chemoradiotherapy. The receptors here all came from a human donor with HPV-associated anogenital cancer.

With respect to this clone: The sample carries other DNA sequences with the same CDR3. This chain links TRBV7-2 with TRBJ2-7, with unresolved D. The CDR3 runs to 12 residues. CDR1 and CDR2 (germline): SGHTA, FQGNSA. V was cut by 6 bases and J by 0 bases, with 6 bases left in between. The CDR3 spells CASSLSSYEQYF. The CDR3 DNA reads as TGTGCCAGCAGTCTAAGCTCCTACGAGCAGTACTTC. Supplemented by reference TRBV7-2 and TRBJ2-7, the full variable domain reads GAGVSQSPSNKVTEKGKDVELRCDPISGHTALYWYRQSLGQGLEFLIYFQGNSAPDKSGLPSDRFSAERTGGSVSTLTIQRTQQEDSAVYLCASSLSSYEQYFGPGTRLTVT.

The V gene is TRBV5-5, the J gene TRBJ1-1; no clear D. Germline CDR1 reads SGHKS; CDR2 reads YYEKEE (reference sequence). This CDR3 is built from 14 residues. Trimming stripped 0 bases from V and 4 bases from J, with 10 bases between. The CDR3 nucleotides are TGTGCCAGCAGCTTGGACGGTTGGGCCACTGAAGCTTTCTTT. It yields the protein CASSLDGWATEAFF.

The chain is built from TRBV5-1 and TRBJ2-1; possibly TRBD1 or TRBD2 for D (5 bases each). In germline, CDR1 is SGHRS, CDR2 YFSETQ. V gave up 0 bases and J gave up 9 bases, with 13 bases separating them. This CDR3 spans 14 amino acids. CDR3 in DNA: TGCGCCAGCAGCTTGGACGTCGGGGCTTTTGAGCAGTTCTTC. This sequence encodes CASSLDVGAFEQFF. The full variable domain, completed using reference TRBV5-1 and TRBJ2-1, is KAGVTQTPRYLIKTRGQQVTLSCSPISGHRSVSWYQQTPGQGLQFLFEYFSETQRNKGNFPGRFSGRQFSNSRSEMNVSTLELGDSALYLCASSLDVGAFEQFFGPGTRLTVL.

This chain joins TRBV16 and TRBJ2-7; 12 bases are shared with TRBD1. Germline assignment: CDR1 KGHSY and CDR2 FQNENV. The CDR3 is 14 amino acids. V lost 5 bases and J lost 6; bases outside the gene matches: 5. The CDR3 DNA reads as TGTGCCAGCAGCAACCGGGACAGGGGGCTCGAGCAGTACTTC. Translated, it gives CASSNRDRGLEQYF.

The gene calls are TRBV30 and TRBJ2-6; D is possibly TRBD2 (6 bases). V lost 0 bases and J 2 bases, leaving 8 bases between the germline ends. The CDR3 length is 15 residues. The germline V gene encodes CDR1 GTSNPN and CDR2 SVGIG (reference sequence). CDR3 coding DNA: TGTGCCTGGAGTGTTGGGAGGACTGGGGCCAACGTCCTGACTTTC. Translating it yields CAWSVGRTGANVLTF. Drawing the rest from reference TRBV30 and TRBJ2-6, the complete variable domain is SQTIHQWPATLVQPVGSPLSLECTVEGTSNPNLYWYRQAAGRGLQLLFYSVGIGQISSEVPQNLSASRPQDRQFILSSKKLLLSDSGFYLCAWSVGRTGANVLTFGAGSRLTVL.

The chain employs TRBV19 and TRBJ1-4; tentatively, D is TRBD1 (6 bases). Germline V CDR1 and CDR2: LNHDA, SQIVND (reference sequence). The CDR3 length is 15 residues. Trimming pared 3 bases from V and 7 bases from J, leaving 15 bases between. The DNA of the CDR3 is TGTGCCAGTAGTATTACAACAGGGAGAACTGAAAAACTGTTTTTT. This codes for CASSITTGRTEKLFF.

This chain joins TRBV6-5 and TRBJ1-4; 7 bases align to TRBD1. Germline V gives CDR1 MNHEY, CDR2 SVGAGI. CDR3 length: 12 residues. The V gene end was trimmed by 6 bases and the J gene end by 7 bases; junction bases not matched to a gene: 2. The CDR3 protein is CASSRQGEKLFF. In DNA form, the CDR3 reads TGTGCCAGCAGCCGACAGGGTGAAAAACTGTTTTTT.

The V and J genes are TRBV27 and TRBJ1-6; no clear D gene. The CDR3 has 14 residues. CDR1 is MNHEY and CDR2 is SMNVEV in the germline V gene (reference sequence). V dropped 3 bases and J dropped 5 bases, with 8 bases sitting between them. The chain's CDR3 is CASSLRPDNSPLHF. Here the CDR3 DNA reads TGTGCCAGCAGTTTGAGGCCAGATAATTCACCCCTCCACTTT.

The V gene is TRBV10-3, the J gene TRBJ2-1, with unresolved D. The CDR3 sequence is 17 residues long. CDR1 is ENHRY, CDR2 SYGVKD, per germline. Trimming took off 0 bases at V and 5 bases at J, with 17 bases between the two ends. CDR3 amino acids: CAISESTEHLGHNEQFF. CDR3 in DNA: TGTGCCATCAGTGAGTCCACGGAACACCTCGGCCACAATGAGCAGTTCTTC.

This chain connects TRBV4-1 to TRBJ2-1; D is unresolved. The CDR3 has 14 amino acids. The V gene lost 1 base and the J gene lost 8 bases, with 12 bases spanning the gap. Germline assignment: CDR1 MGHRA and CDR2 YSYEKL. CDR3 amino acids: CASSQGAGVYEQFF. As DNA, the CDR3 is TGCGCCAGCAGCCAAGGCGCCGGAGTCTATGAGCAGTTCTTC.

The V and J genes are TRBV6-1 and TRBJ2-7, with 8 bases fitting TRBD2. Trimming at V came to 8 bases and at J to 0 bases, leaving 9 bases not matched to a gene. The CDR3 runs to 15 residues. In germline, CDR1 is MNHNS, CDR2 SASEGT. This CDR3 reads CASRFRTSISYEQYF. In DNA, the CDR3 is TGTGCCAGCCGTTTCCGGACTAGCATCTCCTACGAGCAGTACTTC.

This CDR3 reads CASSTGQGSTREKLFF. The CDR3 DNA reads TGCGCCAGCAGCACGGGACAGGGATCCACTAGGGAAAAACTGTTTTTT. The chain combines TRBV5-1 with TRBJ1-4; 9 bases agree with TRBD1. Germline lookup yields CDR1 SGHRS and CDR2 YFSETQ. CDR3 length: 16 residues. V dropped 4 bases and J dropped 8; count of bases not matched to a gene: 12. The whole variable domain, remainder taken from reference TRBV5-1 and TRBJ1-4, is KAGVTQTPRYLIKTRGQQVTLSCSPISGHRSVSWYQQTPGQGLQFLFEYFSETQRNKGNFPGRFSGRQFSNSRSEMNVSTLELGDSALYLCASSTGQGSTREKLFFGSGTQLSVL.

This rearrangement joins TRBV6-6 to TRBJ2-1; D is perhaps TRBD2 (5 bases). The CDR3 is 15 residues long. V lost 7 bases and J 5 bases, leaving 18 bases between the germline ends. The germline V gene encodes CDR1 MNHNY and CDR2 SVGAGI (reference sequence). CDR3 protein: CASNPRSGLHNEQFF. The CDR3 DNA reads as TGTGCCAGCAACCCACGAAGCGGCCTCCACAATGAGCAGTTCTTC.

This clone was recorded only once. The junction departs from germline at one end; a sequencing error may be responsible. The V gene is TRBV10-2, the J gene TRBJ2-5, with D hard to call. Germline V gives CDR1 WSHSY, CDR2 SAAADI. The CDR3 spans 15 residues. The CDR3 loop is CASSKSVSSQETQYF. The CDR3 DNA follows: TGCGCCAGCAGTAAGTCAGTCTCGTCACAAGAGACCCAGTACTTC.

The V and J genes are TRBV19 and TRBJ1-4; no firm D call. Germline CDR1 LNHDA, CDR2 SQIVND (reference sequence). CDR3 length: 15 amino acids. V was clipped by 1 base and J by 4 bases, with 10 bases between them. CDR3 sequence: CASSIGPEGNEKLFF. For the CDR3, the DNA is TGTGCCAGTAGTATAGGGCCCGAGGGTAATGAAAAACTGTTTTTT.

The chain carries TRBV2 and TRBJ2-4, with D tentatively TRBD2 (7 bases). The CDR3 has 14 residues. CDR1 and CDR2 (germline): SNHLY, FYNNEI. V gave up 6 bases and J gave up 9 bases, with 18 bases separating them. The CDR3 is CASSTTGRGAIQYF. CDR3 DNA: TGTGCCAGCAGCACAACAGGGAGGGGAGCCATTCAGTACTTC.

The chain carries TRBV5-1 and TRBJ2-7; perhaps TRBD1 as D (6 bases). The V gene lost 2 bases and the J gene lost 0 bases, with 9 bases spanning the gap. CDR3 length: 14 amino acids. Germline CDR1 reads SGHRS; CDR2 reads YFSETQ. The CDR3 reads CASSFTGSSYEQYF. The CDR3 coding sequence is TGCGCCAGCAGCTTTACAGGGAGCTCCTACGAGCAGTACTTC.

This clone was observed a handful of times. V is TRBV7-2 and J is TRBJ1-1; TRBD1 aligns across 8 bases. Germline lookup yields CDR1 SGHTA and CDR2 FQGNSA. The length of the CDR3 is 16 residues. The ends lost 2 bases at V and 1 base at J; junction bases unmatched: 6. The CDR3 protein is CASSLLIGQGNTEAFF. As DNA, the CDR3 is TGTGCCAGCAGCTTATTAATAGGACAGGGGAACACTGAAGCTTTCTTT. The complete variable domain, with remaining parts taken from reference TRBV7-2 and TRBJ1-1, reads GAGVSQSPSNKVTEKGKDVELRCDPISGHTALYWYRQSLGQGLEFLIYFQGNSAPDKSGLPSDRFSAERTGGSVSTLTIQRTQQEDSAVYLCASSLLIGQGNTEAFFGQGTRLTVV.